One TCR beta chain is described in this entry. The sample comes from a study of T cell responses to AZD1222 COVID-19 vaccine. Profiled with immunoSEQ multiplex PCR; TCRdb holds only in-frame clones, not every one. The sample holds 100,000 to 120,000 clones, around 93% seen once. The CDR3 consists of 17 residues. The ends lost 5 bases at V and 5 bases at J; junction bases unmatched: 12. Germline V gene lookup returns CDR1 LNHDA and CDR2 SQIVND (reference sequence). V is TRBV19 and J is TRBJ2-5; 12 bases fit TRBD2. The sequence was collected from an adult who received the AZD1222 COVID-19 vaccine. Sequenced material: peripheral blood, taken 28 days after the second AZD1222 dose. CDR3 coding DNA: TGTGCCAGTAGTCTGACTAGCGGGGGCGAATTGGGGGAGACCCAGTACTTC. This sequence encodes CASSLTSGGELGETQYF. Filled out from reference TRBV19 and TRBJ2-5, the complete variable domain reads DGGITQSPKYLFRKEGQNVTLSCEQNLNHDAMYWYRQDPGQGLRLIYYSQIVNDFQKGDIAEGYSVSREKKESFPLTVTSAQKNPTAFYLCASSLTSGGELGETQYFGPGTRLLVL.